The 10 T cell receptor beta chains presented below share a single source sample, sequenced in a study of shared clonotypes between healthy human individuals. Here immunoSEQ multiplex PCR was the method, and the copy in TCRdb shows in-frame clones only, minus some. The sample yields about 680,000 clones, roughly 70% seen once. Material: memory CD4+ T cells sorted from blood. Sample subset: CD45RA-negative fraction. These receptors were taken from a woman aged 25-40 years in good health.

The rearrangement uses TRBV28 and TRBJ2-7, with D tentatively TRBD2 (6 bases). Germline-derived CDR1 and CDR2 are MDHEN and SYDVKM. The length of the CDR3 is 12 residues. Trimming cost V 6 bases and J 6 bases, with 12 bases left between them. CDR3 in amino acids: CASRSHGGEQYF. CDR3 DNA: TGTGCCAGCAGAAGCCACGGGGGCGAGCAGTACTTC. Using reference TRBV28 and TRBJ2-7 for the parts outside the CDR3, the full variable domain is DVKVTQSSRYLVKRTGEKVFLECVQDMDHENMFWYRQDPGLGLRLIYFSYDVKMKEKGDIPEGYSVSREKKERFSLILESASTNQTSMYLCASRSHGGEQYFGPGTRLTVT.

This clone was seen a single time. The same CDR3 is also encoded by other DNA sequences in this sample. Here the CDR3 reads CASSLGDQETQYF. CDR3 nucleotides: TGTGCCAGCAGTTTGGGGGATCAAGAGACCCAGTACTTC. The rearrangement links TRBV28 to TRBJ2-5; possibly TRBD1 or TRBD2 for D (5 bases each). Germline lookup yields CDR1 MDHEN and CDR2 SYDVKM. Trimming cost V 3 bases and J 2 bases, with 7 bases left between them. The CDR3 is made up of 13 amino acids. Drawing the rest from reference TRBV28 and TRBJ2-5, the complete variable domain is DVKVTQSSRYLVKRTGEKVFLECVQDMDHENMFWYRQDPGLGLRLIYFSYDVKMKEKGDIPEGYSVSREKKERFSLILESASTNQTSMYLCASSLGDQETQYFGPGTRLLVL.

The chain couples TRBV6-6 to TRBJ2-7; TRBD2 matches at 9 bases. J lost 6 bases, V lost 6 bases, and 12 bases had no gene match. From germline, CDR1 is MNHNY and CDR2 SVGAGI (reference sequence). The CDR3 has 15 amino acids. Here the CDR3 reads CASRISGSTGREQYF. In DNA form, the CDR3 reads TGTGCCAGCAGGATTAGCGGGAGCACCGGGCGCGAGCAGTACTTC.

This clone showed up many times. The same CDR3 arises from other DNA sequences in this sample as well. V is TRBV20-1 and J is TRBJ1-1; D gene unclear. Germline lookup yields CDR1 DFQATT and CDR2 SNEGSKA (reference sequence). V was shortened by 5 bases and J by 3 bases, with 7 bases between the two germline ends. The CDR3 length is 11 residues. CDR3 nucleotide sequence: TGCAGTGCTGACAAGGACACTGAAGCTTTCTTT. Translating it yields CSADKDTEAFF.

The chain employs TRBV5-1 and TRBJ1-1, with 7 nucleotides matching TRBD1. Germline-derived CDR1 and CDR2 are SGHRS and YFSETQ. The J segment lost 3 bases and the V segment lost 5 bases, leaving 7 bases of the junction unmatched. The CDR3 totals 14 residues. The CDR3 DNA follows: TGCGCCAGCAGGGGGACAGCCACGGACACTGAAGCTTTCTTT. This codes for CASRGTATDTEAFF. The whole variable domain, filled in from reference TRBV5-1 and TRBJ1-1, reads KAGVTQTPRYLIKTRGQQVTLSCSPISGHRSVSWYQQTPGQGLQFLFEYFSETQRNKGNFPGRFSGRQFSNSRSEMNVSTLELGDSALYLCASRGTATDTEAFFGQGTRLTVV.

V is TRBV9 and J is TRBJ2-6; tentative D call: TRBD1 (6 bases). Trimming removed 4 bases at V and 0 bases at J, with 20 bases between. Germline V CDR1 and CDR2: SGDLS, YYNGEE. This CDR3 contains 19 residues. The CDR3 here is CASSPQGQLLNSGANVLTF. DNA for the CDR3: TGTGCCAGCAGCCCACAGGGCCAGCTCCTAAACTCTGGGGCCAACGTCCTGACTTTC.

As for this clone: The sample contains more than one DNA sequence encoding this CDR3. The V gene is TRBV20-1, the J gene TRBJ2-5; D possibly corresponds to TRBD2 (6 bases). This CDR3 comprises 10 residues. V was cut by 5 bases and J by 5 bases, with 6 bases left in between. Germline V gene lookup returns CDR1 DFQATT and CDR2 SNEGSKA (reference sequence). In DNA, the CDR3 is TGCAGTGCTGGGGGGGAGACCCAGTACTTC. It is translated as CSAGGETQYF.

This clone was seen more than once but under ten times. The V and J genes are TRBV5-1 and TRBJ2-3, with 7 nucleotides matching TRBD2. The germline V gene has CDR1 SGHRS and CDR2 YFSETQ. The trim removed 0 bases at V and 4 bases at J, leaving 8 bases unmatched. The CDR3 sequence is 16 residues long. The CDR3 DNA follows: TGCGCCAGCAGCTTGGAAGCGCGGGAGTCCCCAGATACGCAGTATTTT. Translation gives CASSLEARESPDTQYF.

V gene TRBV28 combines with J gene TRBJ1-5; weak D call: TRBD1 (6 bases). Trimming took off 3 bases at V and 0 bases at J, with 21 bases between the two ends. CDR1 is MDHEN, CDR2 SYDVKM, per germline. This CDR3 contains 19 residues. The CDR3 protein is CASSFVYLWGADSNQPQHF. CDR3 nucleotides: TGTGCCAGCAGTTTCGTTTATCTTTGGGGGGCGGATAGCAATCAGCCCCAGCATTTT. Drawing the rest from reference TRBV28 and TRBJ1-5, the complete variable domain is DVKVTQSSRYLVKRTGEKVFLECVQDMDHENMFWYRQDPGLGLRLIYFSYDVKMKEKGDIPEGYSVSREKKERFSLILESASTNQTSMYLCASSFVYLWGADSNQPQHFGDGTRLSIL.

This clone has a handful of counts. This specimen includes other DNA sequences encoding the same CDR3. J is TRBJ1-2 and V is TRBV7-9; weak D call: TRBD1 (5 bases). Germline lookup yields CDR1 SEHNR and CDR2 FQNEAQ (reference sequence). Trimming stripped 3 bases from V and 7 bases from J, with 12 bases between. The CDR3 has 13 amino acids. The CDR3 reads CASSLGGIGGYTF. In DNA form, the CDR3 reads TGTGCCAGCAGCTTGGGGGGAATCGGTGGCTACACCTTC.